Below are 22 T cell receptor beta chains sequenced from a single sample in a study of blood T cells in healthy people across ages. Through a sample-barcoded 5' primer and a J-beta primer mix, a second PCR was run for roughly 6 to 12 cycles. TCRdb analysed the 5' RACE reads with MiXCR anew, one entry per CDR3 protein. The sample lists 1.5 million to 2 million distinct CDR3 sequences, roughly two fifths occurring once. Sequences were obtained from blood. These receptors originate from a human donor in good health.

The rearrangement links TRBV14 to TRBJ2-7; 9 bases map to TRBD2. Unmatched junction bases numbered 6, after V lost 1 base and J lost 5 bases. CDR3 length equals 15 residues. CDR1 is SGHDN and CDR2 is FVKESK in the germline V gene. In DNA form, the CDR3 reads TGTGCCAGCAGCCAAGTCAAGCGGGGGGCCAACGAGCAGTACTTC. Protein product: CASSQVKRGANEQYF.

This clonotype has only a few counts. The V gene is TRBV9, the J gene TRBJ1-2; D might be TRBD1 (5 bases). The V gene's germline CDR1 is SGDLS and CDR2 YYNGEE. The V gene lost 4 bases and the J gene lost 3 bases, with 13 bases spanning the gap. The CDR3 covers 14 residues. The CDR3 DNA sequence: TGTGCCAGCAGCCTCGATGCAGGGTACTATGGCTACACCTTC. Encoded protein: CASSLDAGYYGYTF.

The DNA of the CDR3 is TGTGCCAGCAGCGTAATAGACATTTCCTCTGGTGAGCAGTTCTTC. Translation: CASSVIDISSGEQFF. This chain links TRBV9 with TRBJ2-1, with D uncertain. Per the germline V gene, CDR1 is SGDLS and CDR2 is YYNGEE. The CDR3 has 15 residues. Trimming stripped 1 base from V and 9 bases from J, with 17 bases between.

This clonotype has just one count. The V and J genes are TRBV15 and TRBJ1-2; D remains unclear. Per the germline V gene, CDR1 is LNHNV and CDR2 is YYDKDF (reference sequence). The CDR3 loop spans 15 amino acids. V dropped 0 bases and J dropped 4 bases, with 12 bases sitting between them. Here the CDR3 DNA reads TGTGCCACCAGCAGAGATAGAGTCCAGGCCTATGGCTACACCTTC. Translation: CATSRDRVQAYGYTF.

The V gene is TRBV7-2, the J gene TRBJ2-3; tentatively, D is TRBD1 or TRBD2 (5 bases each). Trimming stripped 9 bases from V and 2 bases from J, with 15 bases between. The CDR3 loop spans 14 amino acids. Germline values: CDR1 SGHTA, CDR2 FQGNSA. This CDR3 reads CASKPGRNTDTQYF. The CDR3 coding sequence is TGTGCCAGTAAGCCGGGACGGAACACAGATACGCAGTATTTT.

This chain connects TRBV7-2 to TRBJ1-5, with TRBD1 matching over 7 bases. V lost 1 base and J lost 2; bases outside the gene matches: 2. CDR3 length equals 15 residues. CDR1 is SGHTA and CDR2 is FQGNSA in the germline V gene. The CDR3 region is CASSLDQGGNQPQHF. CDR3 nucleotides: TGTGCCAGCAGCTTAGATCAGGGGGGCAATCAGCCCCAGCATTTT.

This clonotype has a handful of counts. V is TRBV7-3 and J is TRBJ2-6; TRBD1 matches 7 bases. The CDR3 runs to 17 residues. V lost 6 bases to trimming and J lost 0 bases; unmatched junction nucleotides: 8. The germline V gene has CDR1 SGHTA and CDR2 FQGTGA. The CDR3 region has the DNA TGTGCCAGCAGTCCGATGGGACAGAGCTCTGGGGCCAACGTCCTGACTTTC. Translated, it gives CASSPMGQSSGANVLTF.

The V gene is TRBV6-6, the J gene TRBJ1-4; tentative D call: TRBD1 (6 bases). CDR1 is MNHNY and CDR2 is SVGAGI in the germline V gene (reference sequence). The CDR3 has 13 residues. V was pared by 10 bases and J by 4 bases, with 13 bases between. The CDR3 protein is CATQGYLNEKLFF. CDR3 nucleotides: TGTGCCACCCAGGGGTACCTTAATGAAAAACTGTTTTTT.

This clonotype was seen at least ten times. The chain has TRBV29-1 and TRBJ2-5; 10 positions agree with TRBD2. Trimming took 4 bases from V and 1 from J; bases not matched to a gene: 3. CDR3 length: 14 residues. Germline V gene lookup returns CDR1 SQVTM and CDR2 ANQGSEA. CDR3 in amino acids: CSVVPSGGQETQYF. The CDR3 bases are TGCAGCGTTGTCCCTAGCGGGGGCCAAGAGACCCAGTACTTC.

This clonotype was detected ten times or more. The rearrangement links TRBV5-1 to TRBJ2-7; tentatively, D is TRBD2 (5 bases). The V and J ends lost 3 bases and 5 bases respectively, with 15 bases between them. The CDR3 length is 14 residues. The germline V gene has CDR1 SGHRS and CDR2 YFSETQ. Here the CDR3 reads CASSSTGMMNEQYF. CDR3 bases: TGCGCCAGCAGCTCGACCGGGATGATGAACGAGCAGTACTTC.

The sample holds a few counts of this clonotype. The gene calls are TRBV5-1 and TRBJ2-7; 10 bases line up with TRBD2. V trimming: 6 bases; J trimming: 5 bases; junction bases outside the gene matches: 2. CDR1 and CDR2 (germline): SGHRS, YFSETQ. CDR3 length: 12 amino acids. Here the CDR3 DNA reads TGCGCCAGCATGGGGACTAGCGACGAGCAGTACTTC. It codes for CASMGTSDEQYF.

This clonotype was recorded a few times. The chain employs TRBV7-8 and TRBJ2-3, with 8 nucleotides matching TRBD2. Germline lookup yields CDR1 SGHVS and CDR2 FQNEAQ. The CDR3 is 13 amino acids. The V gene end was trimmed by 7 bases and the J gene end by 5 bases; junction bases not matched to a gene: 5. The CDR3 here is CASTAAGEDTQYF. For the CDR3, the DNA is TGTGCCAGCACCGCAGCGGGGGAAGATACGCAGTATTTT.

CDR3 protein: CASTRDRGYNSPLHF. For the CDR3, the DNA is TGTGCCAGCACCCGGGACAGGGGTTATAATTCACCCCTCCACTTT. This chain joins TRBV13 and TRBJ1-6; the match to TRBD1 covers 10 bases. The CDR3 is made up of 15 amino acids. Per the germline V gene, CDR1 is PRHDT and CDR2 is FYEKMQ (reference sequence). V shed 7 bases, J shed 4 bases, and the junction held 4 bases outside the gene matches.

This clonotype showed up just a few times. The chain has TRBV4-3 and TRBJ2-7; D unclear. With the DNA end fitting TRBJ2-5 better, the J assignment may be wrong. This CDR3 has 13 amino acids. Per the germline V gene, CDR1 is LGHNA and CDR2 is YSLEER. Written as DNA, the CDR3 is TGCGCCAGCAGCCAGAACTTTGCGGAGACCCAGTACTTC. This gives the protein CASSQNFAETQYF.

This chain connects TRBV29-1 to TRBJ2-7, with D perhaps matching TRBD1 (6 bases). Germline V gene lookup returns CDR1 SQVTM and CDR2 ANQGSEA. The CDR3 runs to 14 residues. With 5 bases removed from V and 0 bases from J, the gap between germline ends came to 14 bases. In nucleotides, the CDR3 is TGCAGCGTTAAACAGGGAAAGGGCTCCTACGAGCAGTACTTC. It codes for CSVKQGKGSYEQYF.

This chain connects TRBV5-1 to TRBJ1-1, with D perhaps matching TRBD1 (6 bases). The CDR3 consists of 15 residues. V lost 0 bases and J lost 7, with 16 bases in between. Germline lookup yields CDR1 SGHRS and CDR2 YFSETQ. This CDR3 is CASSLAVTGFNEAFF. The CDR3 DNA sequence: TGCGCCAGCAGCTTGGCCGTGACAGGATTTAATGAAGCTTTCTTT.

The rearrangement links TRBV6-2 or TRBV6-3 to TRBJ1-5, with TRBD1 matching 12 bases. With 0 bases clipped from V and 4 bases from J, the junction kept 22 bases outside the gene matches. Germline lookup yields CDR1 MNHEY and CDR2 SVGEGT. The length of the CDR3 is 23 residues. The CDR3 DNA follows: TGTGCCAGCAGTTACTCAACGGGACAGGGGGCGCGTCCTCTCAGGGGGGGAAATCAGCCCCAGCATTTT. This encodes CASSYSTGQGARPLRGGNQPQHF.

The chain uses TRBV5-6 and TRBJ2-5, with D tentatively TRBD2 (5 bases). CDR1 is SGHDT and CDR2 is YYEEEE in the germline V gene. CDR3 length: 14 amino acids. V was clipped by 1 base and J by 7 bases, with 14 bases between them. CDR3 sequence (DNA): TGTGCCAGCAGCTTGACGTTAGCGTTGGGGACCCAGTACTTC. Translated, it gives CASSLTLALGTQYF.

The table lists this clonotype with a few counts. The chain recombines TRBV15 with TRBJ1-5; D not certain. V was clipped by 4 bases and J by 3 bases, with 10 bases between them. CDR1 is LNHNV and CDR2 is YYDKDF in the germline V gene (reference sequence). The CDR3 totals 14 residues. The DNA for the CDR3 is TGTGCCACCAGCACAGACTGGAACAATCAGCCCCAGCATTTT. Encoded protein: CATSTDWNNQPQHF.

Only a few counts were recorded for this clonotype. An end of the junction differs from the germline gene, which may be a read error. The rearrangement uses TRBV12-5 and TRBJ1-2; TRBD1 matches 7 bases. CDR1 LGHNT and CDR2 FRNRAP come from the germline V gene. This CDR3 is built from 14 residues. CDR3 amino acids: CASSQGIGTYDYTF. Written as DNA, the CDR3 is TGTGCTAGTTCACAGGGGATAGGTACCTATGACTACACCTTC.

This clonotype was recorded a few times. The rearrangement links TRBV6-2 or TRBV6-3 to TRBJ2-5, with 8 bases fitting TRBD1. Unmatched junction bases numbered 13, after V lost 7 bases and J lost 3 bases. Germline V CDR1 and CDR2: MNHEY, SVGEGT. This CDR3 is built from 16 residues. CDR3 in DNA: TGTGCCAGCAACCCAGGTGTTGGGACAGGAGAAGAGACCCAGTACTTC. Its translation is CASNPGVGTGEETQYF.

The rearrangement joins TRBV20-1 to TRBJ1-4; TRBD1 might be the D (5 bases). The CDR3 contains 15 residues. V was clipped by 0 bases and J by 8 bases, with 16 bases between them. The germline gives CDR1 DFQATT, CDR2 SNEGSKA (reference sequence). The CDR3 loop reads CSARDLGVAREKLFF. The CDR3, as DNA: TGCAGTGCTAGAGATTTAGGGGTCGCCAGGGAAAAACTGTTTTTT.